This TCR beta chain was observed in a study of beta chain features in type 1 diabetes. General study findings and limits: Diminished insertions and augmented deletions at VDJ junctions characterized type 1 diabetes patients. TCRB CDR3s from Type 1 diabetes patients were moderately but significantly shorter in all four CD4+ subsets.

This clone was detected a few times. Its antigen remains unidentified. All of the isolated RNA was reverse transcribed, so expressed TCRB transcripts were sequenced. Clones were sequenced by immunoSEQ multiplex PCR, and TCRdb holds only the in-frame ones, with some missing. The sample records approximately 470,000 clones, 25% to 35% being singletons. Sequenced: naive CD4+ T cells from blood. The TCR sequence derives from a young man in good health.

The CDR3, as DNA: TGTGCCAGCAGCCGCTTGATGAACACTGAAGCTTTCTTT. It yields the protein CASSRLMNTEAFF. The chain has TRBV25-1 and TRBJ1-1; D not certain. Trimming removed 6 bases at V and 0 bases at J, with 8 bases between. CDR3 length equals 13 residues. Per germline, CDR1 MGHDK and CDR2 SYGVNS. Using reference TRBV25-1 and TRBJ1-1 for the parts outside the CDR3, the full variable domain is EADIYQTPRYLVIGTGKKITLECSQTMGHDKMYWYQQDPGMELHLIHYSYGVNSTEKGDLSSESTVSRIRTEHFPLTLESARPSHTSQYLCASSRLMNTEAFFGQGTRLTVV.